This T cell receptor (beta chain) was obtained from a study of blood T cell repertoires in COVID-19. Original data processing: The assay estimated nucleated cells by amplifying reference gene primers. Profiling relied on immunoSEQ multiplex PCR, and the TCRdb table lists in-frame clones only, not all of them. Clone size and the V and J calls come from that table; the DNA yielded D and trimming. The sample gives about 330,000 clones, 80% to 90% of which show up once; approximately 9.9% is in the top ten. From germline, CDR1 is LNHDA and CDR2 SQIVND (reference sequence). V dropped 4 bases and J dropped 3 bases, with 19 bases sitting between them. The CDR3 contains 16 residues.

This TCR derives from a man aged 30-40 years with COVID-19, enrolled during active disease. The V and J genes are TRBV19 and TRBJ2-7; D may be TRBD2 (6 bases). The sequenced sample was peripheral blood. The CDR3 spells CASSTNQVVAVYEQYF. CDR3 nucleotides: TGTGCCAGTAGTACTAATCAAGTGGTAGCGGTCTACGAGCAGTACTTC.